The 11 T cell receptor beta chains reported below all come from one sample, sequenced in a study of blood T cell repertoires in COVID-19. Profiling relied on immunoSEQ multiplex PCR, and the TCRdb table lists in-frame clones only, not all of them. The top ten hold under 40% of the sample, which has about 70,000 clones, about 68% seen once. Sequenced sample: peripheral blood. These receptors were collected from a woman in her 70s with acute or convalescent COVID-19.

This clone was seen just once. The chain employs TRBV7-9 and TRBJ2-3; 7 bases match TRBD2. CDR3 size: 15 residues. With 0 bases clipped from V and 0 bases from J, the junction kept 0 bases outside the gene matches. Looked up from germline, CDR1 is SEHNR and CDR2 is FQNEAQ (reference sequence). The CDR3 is CASSLALASTDTQYF. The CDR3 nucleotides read TGTGCCAGCAGCTTAGCACTAGCGAGCACAGATACGCAGTATTTT.

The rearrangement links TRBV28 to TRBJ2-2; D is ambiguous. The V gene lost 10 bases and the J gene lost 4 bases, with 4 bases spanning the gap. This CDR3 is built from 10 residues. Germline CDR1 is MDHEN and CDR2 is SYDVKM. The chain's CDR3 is CATSTGELFF. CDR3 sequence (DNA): TGTGCCACCTCCACCGGGGAGCTGTTTTTT.

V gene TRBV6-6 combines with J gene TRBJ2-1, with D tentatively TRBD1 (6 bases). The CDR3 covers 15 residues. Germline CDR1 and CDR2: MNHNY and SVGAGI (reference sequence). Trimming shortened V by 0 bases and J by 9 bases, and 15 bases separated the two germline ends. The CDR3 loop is CASSYSRGDRGEQFF. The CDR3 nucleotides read TGTGCCAGCAGTTACTCCAGGGGCGACCGGGGTGAGCAGTTCTTC.

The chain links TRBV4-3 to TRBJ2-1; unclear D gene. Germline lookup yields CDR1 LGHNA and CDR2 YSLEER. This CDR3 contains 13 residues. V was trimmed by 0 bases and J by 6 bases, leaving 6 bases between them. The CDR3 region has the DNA TGCGCCAGCAGCCAAGAAGGCGGCAATGAGCAGTTCTTC. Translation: CASSQEGGNEQFF.

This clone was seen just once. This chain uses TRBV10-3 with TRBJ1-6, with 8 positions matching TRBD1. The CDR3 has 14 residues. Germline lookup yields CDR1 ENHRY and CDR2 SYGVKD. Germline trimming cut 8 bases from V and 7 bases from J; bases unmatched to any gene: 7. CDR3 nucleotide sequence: TGTGCCATCGGGACAGGATTAACCAATTCACCCCTCCACTTT. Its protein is CAIGTGLTNSPLHF.

CDR3 sequence: CASSYSGQSSPLHF. The CDR3 DNA is TGTGCCAGCAGTTACTCAGGACAGAGCTCACCCCTCCACTTT. This rearrangement joins TRBV6-5 to TRBJ1-6, with D possibly matching TRBD1 (6 bases). Germline V gives CDR1 MNHEY, CDR2 SVGAGI. The V end lost 0 bases, the J end lost 10 bases, and 10 bases lay between the germline ends. The CDR3 loop spans 14 amino acids.

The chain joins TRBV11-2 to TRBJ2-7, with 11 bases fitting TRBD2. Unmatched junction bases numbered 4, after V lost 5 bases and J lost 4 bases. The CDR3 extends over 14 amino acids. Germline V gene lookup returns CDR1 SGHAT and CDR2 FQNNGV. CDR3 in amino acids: CASSPLAGGYEQYF. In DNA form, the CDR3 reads TGTGCCAGCAGCCCATTAGCGGGAGGGTACGAGCAGTACTTC.

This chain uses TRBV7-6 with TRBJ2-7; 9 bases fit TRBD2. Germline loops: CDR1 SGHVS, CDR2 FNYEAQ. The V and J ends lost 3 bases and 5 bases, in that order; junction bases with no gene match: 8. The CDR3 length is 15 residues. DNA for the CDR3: TGTGCCAGCAGCTTCCTAGCGGGGCAGGGGGACGAGCAGTACTTC. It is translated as CASSFLAGQGDEQYF.

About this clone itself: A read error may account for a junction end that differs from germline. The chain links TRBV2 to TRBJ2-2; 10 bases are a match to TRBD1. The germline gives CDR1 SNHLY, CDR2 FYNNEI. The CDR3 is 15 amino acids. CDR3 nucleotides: TGTGCCAGCAATGAAAGGACAGGGGGCACCGGGGAGCTGTTTTTT. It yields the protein CASNERTGGTGELFF.

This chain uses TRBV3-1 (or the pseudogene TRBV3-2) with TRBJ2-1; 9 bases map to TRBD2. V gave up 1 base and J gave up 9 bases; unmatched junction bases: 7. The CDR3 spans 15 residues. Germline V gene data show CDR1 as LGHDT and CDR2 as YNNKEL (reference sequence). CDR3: CASSQVLAGDREQFF. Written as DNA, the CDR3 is TGTGCCAGCAGCCAAGTATTAGCGGGGGATCGTGAGCAGTTCTTC.

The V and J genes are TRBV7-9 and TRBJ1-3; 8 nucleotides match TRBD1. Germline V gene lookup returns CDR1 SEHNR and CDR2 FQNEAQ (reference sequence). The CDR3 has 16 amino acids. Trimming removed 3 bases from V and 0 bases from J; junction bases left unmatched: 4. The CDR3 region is CASSFGQGSSGNTIYF. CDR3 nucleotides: TGTGCCAGCAGCTTCGGACAGGGAAGCTCTGGAAACACCATATATTTT.